This is a list of T cell receptor beta chains from one sample in a study of early T cells in non-severe SARS-CoV-2 infection. A single record per CDR3 protein comes from TCRdb applying MiXCR to the 5' RACE reads. The table lists about 59,000 distinct CDR3 sequences, 10% to 15% of them singletons. Sequencing was performed on whole blood. The source is an adult who was a healthcare worker with PCR-confirmed SARS-CoV-2 infection or an uninfected control (not recorded which). The CDR3 runs from the conserved cysteine through the conserved F or W. The D gene is left open where the match is weak. Clone size is stated in some rows and not others, as once, few, many or a class when expanded.

CDR3 DNA: TGCGCCAGCCGAGACGGGAAGGGAACCTATGGCTACACCTTC; CDR3 protein: CASRDGKGTYGYTF; clone size: few; D gene: -; V gene: TRBV10-1; CDR3 length: 14; J gene: TRBJ1-2
CDR3 DNA: TGTGCCACCAGTGGTAAGACAGGGTTGCAAGAGACCCAGTACTTC; CDR3 protein: CATSGKTGLQETQYF; clone size: many; D gene: TRBD1; V gene: TRBV24-1; CDR3 length: 15; J gene: TRBJ2-5
CDR3 DNA: TGTGCCAGCAGTTTATCTCCTGCGGGGGCGCTCTCTGGGGCCAACGTCCTGACTTTC; CDR3 protein: CASSLSPAGALSGANVLTF; clone size: few; D gene: -; V gene: TRBV27; CDR3 length: 19; J gene: TRBJ2-6
CDR3 DNA: TGTGCCAGCAGCTCACAGGGGCTGAACACTGAAGCTTTCTTT; CDR3 protein: CASSSQGLNTEAFF; clone size: few; D gene: TRBD1; V gene: TRBV7-9; CDR3 length: 14; J gene: TRBJ1-1
CDR3 DNA: TGTGCCAGCTCACCGGGGACAGGAGGGAACGAGCAGTACTTC; CDR3 protein: CASSPGTGGNEQYF; clone size: many; D gene: TRBD1; V gene: TRBV18; CDR3 length: 14; J gene: TRBJ2-7
CDR3 DNA: TGTGCCAGCAGCCGAACAGGCGGGGAGCTGTTTTTT; CDR3 protein: CASSRTGGELFF; clone size: many; D gene: -; V gene: TRBV11-2; CDR3 length: 12; J gene: TRBJ2-2
CDR3 DNA: TGCAGTGCTAGAGAAGGGGGGGCGAGTGAGCAGTTCTTC; CDR3 protein: CSAREGGASEQFF; clone size: many; D gene: -; V gene: TRBV20-1; CDR3 length: 13; J gene: TRBJ2-1
CDR3 DNA: TGTGCCAGCACCGGACAGGGGAGAAGCGCTGAAGCTTTCTTT; CDR3 protein: CASTGQGRSAEAFF; clone size: few; D gene: TRBD1; V gene: TRBV2; CDR3 length: 14; J gene: TRBJ1-1
CDR3 DNA: TGTGCCGGATCCGCGACTAGCGGGATCACCGGGGAGCTGTTTTTT; CDR3 protein: CAGSATSGITGELFF; clone size: many; D gene: TRBD2; V gene: TRBV2; CDR3 length: 15; J gene: TRBJ2-2
CDR3 DNA: TGTGCCAGCAGCTTAGTGGGCAACAGCCACGAGCAGTACTTC; CDR3 protein: CASSLVGNSHEQYF; clone size: few; D gene: -; V gene: TRBV7-9; CDR3 length: 14; J gene: TRBJ2-7
CDR3 DNA: TGTGCCAGTAGTTCCGACAGGGTATATCAAGAGACCCAGTACTTC; CDR3 protein: CASSSDRVYQETQYF; clone size: many; D gene: TRBD1; V gene: TRBV19; CDR3 length: 15; J gene: TRBJ2-5
CDR3 DNA: TGTGCCAGCAGCCAAGATAAAGGCGGGGCCCTCCACTTT; CDR3 protein: CASSQDKGGALHF; clone size: -; D gene: -; V gene: TRBV4-2; CDR3 length: 13; J gene: TRBJ1-6
CDR3 DNA: TGTGCCTGGAGGGGAGGGATGGCGCGTGGCTACACCTTC; CDR3 protein: CAWRGGMARGYTF; clone size: many; D gene: -; V gene: TRBV30; CDR3 length: 13; J gene: TRBJ1-2
CDR3 DNA: TGTGCCAGCAGCTTGAGGACAGGGTCGGGAGCTGAAGCTTTCTTT; CDR3 protein: CASSLRTGSGAEAFF; clone size: -; D gene: TRBD1; V gene: TRBV5-6; CDR3 length: 15; J gene: TRBJ1-1
CDR3 DNA: TGTGCCAGCAGCGTAGGCACTGAGCAGTTCTTC; CDR3 protein: CASSVGTEQFF; clone size: few; D gene: -; V gene: TRBV9; CDR3 length: 11; J gene: TRBJ2-1
CDR3 DNA: TGTGCCAGCTCACCACGCCATACAACAGGGTTCTCGGTGAACACTGAAGCTTTCTTT; CDR3 protein: CASSPRHTTGFSVNTEAFF; clone size: many; D gene: -; V gene: TRBV18; CDR3 length: 19; J gene: TRBJ1-1
CDR3 DNA: TGTGCCAGCAGCCGATGGGACAGGGGAAACACTGAAGCTTTCTTT; CDR3 protein: CASSRWDRGNTEAFF; clone size: many; D gene: TRBD1; V gene: TRBV14; CDR3 length: 15; J gene: TRBJ1-1